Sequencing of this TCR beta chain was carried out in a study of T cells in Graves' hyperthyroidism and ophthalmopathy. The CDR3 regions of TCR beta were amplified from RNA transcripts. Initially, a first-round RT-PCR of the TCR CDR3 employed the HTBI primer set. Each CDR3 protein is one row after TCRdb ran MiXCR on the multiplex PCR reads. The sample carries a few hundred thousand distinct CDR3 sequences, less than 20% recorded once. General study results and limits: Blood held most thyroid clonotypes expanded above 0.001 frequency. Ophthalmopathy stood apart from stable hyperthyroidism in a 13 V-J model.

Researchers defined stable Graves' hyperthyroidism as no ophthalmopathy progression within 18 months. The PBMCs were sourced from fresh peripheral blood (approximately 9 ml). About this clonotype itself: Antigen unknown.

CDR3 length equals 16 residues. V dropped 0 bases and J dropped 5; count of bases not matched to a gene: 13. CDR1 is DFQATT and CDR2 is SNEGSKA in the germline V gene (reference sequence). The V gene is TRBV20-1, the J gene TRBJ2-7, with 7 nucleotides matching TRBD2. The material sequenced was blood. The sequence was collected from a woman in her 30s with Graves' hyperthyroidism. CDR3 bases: TGCAGTGCTAGAGATCTTGGGGCGGGAGTTGGGAACGAGCAGTACTTC. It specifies CSARDLGAGVGNEQYF.